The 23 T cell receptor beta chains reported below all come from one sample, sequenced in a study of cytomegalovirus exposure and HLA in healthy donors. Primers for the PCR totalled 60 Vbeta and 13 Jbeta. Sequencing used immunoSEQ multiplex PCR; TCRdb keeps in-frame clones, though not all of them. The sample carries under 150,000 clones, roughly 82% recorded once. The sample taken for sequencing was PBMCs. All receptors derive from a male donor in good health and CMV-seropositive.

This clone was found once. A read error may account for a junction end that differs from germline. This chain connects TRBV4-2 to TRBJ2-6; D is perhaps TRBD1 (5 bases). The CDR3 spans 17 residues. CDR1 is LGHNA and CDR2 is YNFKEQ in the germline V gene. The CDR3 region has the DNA TGTGCCAGCAGCCAAGCGCCCTATGTCTCTGGGGCCAACGGCCTGACTTTC. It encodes CASSQAPYVSGANGLTF.

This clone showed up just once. CDR3 sequence (DNA): TGTGCCAGCAGCCAACGGGGAGTTTTTTACGAGCAGTACTTC. It yields the protein CASSQRGVFYEQYF. This chain joins TRBV14 and TRBJ2-7; a weak D match, TRBD2 (5 bases). Trimming stripped 2 bases from V and 4 bases from J, with 12 bases between. The CDR3 is made up of 14 amino acids. From germline, CDR1 is SGHDN and CDR2 FVKESK.

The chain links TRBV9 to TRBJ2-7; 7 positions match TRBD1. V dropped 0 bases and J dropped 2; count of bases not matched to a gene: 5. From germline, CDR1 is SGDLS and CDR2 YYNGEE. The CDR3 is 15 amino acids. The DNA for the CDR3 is TGTGCCAGCAGCGTAGCTGGCACAGGGGCCTACGAGCAGTACTTC. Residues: CASSVAGTGAYEQYF.

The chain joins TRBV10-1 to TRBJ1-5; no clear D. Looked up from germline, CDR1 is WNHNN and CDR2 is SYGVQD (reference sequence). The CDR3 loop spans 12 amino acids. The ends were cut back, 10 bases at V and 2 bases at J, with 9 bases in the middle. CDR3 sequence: CAKQEGNQPQHF. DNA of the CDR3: TGCGCCAAGCAGGAGGGCAATCAGCCCCAGCATTTT.

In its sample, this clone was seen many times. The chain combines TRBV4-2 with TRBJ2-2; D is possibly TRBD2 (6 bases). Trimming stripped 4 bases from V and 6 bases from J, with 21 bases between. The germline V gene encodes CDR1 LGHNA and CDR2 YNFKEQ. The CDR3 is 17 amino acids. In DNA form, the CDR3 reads TGTGCCAGCAGCCCCCAACGATGGGGGGTAAGGTCCGGGGAGCTGTTTTTT. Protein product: CASSPQRWGVRSGELFF.

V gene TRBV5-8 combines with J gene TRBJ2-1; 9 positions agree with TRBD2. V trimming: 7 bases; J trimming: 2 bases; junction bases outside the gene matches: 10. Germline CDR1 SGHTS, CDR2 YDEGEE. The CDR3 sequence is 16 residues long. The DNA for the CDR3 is TGTGCCAGCGAGTATGGCGGGAGGGGACCCTACAATGAGCAGTTCTTC. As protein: CASEYGGRGPYNEQFF.

The CDR3 coding sequence is TGTGCCAGCAGCTTAGGAGGACAAGCCAATGAGCAGTTCTTC. This encodes CASSLGGQANEQFF. The chain is built from TRBV7-2 and TRBJ2-1; maybe TRBD1 (5 bases). The germline V and J ends were trimmed by 1 base and 6 bases, with 10 bases remaining between them. The V gene's germline CDR1 is SGHTA and CDR2 FQGNSA. This CDR3 has 14 amino acids. Together with reference TRBV7-2 and TRBJ2-1, the CDR3 gives the full variable domain: GAGVSQSPSNKVTEKGKDVELRCDPISGHTALYWYRQSLGQGLEFLIYFQGNSAPDKSGLPSDRFSAERTGGSVSTLTIQRTQQEDSAVYLCASSLGGQANEQFFGPGTRLTVL.

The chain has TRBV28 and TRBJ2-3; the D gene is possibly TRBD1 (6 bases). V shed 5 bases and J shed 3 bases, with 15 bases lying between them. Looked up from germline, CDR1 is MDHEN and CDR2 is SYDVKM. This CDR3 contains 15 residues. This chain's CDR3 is CASSRDRGWTDTQYF. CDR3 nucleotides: TGTGCCAGCAGTAGAGATAGGGGGTGGACAGATACGCAGTATTTT.

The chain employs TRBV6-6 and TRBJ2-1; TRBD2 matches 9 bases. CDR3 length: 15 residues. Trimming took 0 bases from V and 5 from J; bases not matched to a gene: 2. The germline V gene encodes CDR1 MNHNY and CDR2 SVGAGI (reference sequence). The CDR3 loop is CASSYSGLANNEQFF. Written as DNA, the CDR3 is TGTGCCAGCAGTTACTCGGGACTAGCAAACAATGAGCAGTTCTTC.

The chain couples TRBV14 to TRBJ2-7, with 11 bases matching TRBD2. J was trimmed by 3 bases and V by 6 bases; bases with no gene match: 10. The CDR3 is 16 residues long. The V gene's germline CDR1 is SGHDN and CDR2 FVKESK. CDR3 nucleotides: TGTGCCAGCAGATTAGCGGGAGGGGTGACCCTCTACGAGCAGTACTTC. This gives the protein CASRLAGGVTLYEQYF.

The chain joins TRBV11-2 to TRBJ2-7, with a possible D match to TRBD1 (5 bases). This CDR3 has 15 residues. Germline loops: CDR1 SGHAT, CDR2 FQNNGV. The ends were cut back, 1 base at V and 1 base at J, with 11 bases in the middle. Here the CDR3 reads CASSLVLDSSYEQYF. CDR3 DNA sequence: TGTGCCAGCAGCTTAGTTTTAGACAGTTCCTACGAGCAGTACTTC.

CDR3 bases: TGTGCCAGCAGCTTCCGCGGCACAGATACGCAGTATTTT. As protein: CASSFRGTDTQYF. This chain links TRBV13 with TRBJ2-3; unclear D gene. The CDR3 totals 13 residues. V lost 3 bases to trimming and J lost 1 base, with 5 bases between them. Germline lookup yields CDR1 PRHDT and CDR2 FYEKMQ (reference sequence).

The CDR3: CASSGHLQETQYF. CDR3 coding DNA: TGTGCCAGCAGCGGACACCTTCAAGAGACCCAGTACTTC. V usage is TRBV9 and J usage is TRBJ2-5; D is unclear. Germline CDR1 is SGDLS and CDR2 is YYNGEE. The CDR3 consists of 13 residues. The V end was cut by 3 bases, the J end by 2 bases, with 8 bases between.

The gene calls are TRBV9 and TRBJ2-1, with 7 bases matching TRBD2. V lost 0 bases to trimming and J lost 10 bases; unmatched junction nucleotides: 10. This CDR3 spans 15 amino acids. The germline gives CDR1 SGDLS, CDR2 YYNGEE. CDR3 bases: TGTGCCAGCAGCGTAGATGGCGGGACTACCCAGGAGCAGTTCTTC. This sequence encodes CASSVDGGTTQEQFF.

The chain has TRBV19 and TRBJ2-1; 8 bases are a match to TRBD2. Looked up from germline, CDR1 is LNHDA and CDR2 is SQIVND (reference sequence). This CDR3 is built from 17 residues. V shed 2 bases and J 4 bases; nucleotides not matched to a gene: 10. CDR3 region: CASSIRASGSQYNEQFF. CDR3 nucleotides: TGTGCCAGTAGTATACGAGCGAGCGGGAGTCAGTACAATGAGCAGTTCTTC. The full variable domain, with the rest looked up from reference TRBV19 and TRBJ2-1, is DGGITQSPKYLFRKEGQNVTLSCEQNLNHDAMYWYRQDPGQGLRLIYYSQIVNDFQKGDIAEGYSVSREKKESFPLTVTSAQKNPTAFYLCASSIRASGSQYNEQFFGPGTRLTVL.

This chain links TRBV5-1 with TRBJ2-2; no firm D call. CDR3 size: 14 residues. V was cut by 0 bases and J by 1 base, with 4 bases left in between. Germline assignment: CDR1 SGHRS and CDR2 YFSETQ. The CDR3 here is CASSLDRNTGELFF. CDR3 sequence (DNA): TGCGCCAGCAGCTTGGATCGGAACACCGGGGAGCTGTTTTTT.

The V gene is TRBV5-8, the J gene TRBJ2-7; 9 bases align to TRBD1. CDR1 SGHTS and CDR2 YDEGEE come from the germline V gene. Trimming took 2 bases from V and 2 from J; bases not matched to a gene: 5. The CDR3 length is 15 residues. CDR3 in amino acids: CASSLGTGRTYEQYF. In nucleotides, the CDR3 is TGTGCCAGCAGCTTAGGGACAGGGCGGACCTACGAGCAGTACTTC.

CDR3 bases: TGCGCCAGCAGCTTGGTAACTAGCGGGAGTAGGACAGATACGCAGTATTTT. Protein product: CASSLVTSGSRTDTQYF. This chain connects TRBV5-1 to TRBJ2-3; 11 bases are a match to TRBD2. V lost 0 bases, J lost 3 bases, and 6 bases stayed unmatched. The V gene's germline CDR1 is SGHRS and CDR2 YFSETQ. The length of the CDR3 is 17 residues. Full variable domain (remainder filled in from reference TRBV5-1 and TRBJ2-3): KAGVTQTPRYLIKTRGQQVTLSCSPISGHRSVSWYQQTPGQGLQFLFEYFSETQRNKGNFPGRFSGRQFSNSRSEMNVSTLELGDSALYLCASSLVTSGSRTDTQYFGPGTRLTVL.

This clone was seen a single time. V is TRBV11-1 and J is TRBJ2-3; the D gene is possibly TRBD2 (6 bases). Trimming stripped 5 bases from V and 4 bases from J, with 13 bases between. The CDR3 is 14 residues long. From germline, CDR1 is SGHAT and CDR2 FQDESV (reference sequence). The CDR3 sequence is CASSHGGMADTQYF. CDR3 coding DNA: TGTGCCAGCAGCCATGGGGGGATGGCAGATACGCAGTATTTT.

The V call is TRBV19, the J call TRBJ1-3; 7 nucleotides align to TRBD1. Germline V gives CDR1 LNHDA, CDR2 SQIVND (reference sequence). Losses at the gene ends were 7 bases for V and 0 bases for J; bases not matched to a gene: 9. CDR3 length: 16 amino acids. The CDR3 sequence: CASTKGQIPSGNTIYF. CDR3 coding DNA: TGTGCCAGTACCAAGGGACAGATCCCCTCTGGAAACACCATATATTTT.

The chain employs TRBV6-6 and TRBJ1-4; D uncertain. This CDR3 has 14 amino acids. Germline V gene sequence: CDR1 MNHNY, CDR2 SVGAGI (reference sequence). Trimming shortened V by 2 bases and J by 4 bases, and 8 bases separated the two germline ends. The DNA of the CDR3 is TGTGCCAGCAGTTACCCCGAGGGTAATGAAAAACTGTTTTTT. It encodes CASSYPEGNEKLFF.

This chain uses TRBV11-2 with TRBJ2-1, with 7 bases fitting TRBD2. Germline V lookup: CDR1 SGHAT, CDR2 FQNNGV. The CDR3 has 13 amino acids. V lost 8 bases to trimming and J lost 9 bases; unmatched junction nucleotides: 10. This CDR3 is CASGEGSGGEQFF. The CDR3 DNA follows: TGTGCCAGCGGTGAGGGGTCGGGGGGTGAGCAGTTCTTC.

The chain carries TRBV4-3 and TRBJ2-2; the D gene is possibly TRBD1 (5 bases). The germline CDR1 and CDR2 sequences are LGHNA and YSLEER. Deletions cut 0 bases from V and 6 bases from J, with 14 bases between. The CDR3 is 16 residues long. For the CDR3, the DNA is TGCGCCAGCAGCCAAGATCGGTCAGGGATATCCGGGGAGCTGTTTTTT. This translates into CASSQDRSGISGELFF.